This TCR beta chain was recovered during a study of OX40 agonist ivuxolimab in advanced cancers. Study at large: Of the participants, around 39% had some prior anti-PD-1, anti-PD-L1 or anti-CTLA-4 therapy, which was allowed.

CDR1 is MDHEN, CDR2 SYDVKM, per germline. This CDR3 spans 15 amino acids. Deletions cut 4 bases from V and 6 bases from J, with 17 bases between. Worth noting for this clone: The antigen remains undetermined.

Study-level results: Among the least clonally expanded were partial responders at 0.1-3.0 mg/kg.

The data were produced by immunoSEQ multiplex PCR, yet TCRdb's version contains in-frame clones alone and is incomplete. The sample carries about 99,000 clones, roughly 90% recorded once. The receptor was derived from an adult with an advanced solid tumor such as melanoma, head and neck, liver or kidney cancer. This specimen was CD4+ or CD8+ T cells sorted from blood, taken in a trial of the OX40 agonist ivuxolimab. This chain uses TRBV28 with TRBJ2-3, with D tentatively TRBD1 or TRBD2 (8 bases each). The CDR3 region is CASSSRTGTRDTQYF. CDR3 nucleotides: TGTGCCAGCAGTTCACGGACAGGGACTAGGGATACGCAGTATTTT.